At least ten counts were recorded for the clone carrying this T cell receptor (beta chain). TCR beta CDR3 regions were amplified from RNA transcripts. The workflow started with a first-round RT-PCR run with HTBI primers and then moved on to a second-round multiplex PCR. MiXCR was run by TCRdb on the multiplex PCR reads, yielding one entry per CDR3 protein. The table has 1 million to 1.3 million distinct CDR3 sequences, about 36% seen once; the top ten hold 11%. CDR1 is MGHDK, CDR2 SYGVNS, per germline. The CDR3 extends over 13 amino acids. Trimming pared 5 bases from V and 3 bases from J, leaving 11 bases between. This specimen comes from a study of Graves' ophthalmopathy and Graves' hyperthyroidism.

The sample consisted of peripheral blood or thyroid tissue (not recorded which). The chain uses TRBV25-1 and TRBJ2-7; D not certain. This receptor was obtained from an adult man with Graves' hyperthyroidism. The CDR3: CASSRLELYEQYF. The CDR3 nucleotides read TGTGCCAGCAGTCGACTGGAACTCTACGAGCAGTACTTC.